This T cell receptor (beta chain) was retrieved from a study of blood T cell repertoires in COVID-19. Whole-study context: COVID-19 samples, acute and convalescent, were from the United States, Italy and Spain.

Seattle enrolled patients during active infection and tracked them longitudinally. This clone has only a few counts. The authors' processing: Amplification from reference gene primers served as the basis for estimated nucleated cell counts. Using immunoSEQ multiplex PCR, the repertoire was profiled, and TCRdb retains in-frame clones only, with some absent. From that table come the V and J calls and clone size; the DNA was used to work out D and trimming. The table records approximately 400,000 clones, 88% of them present only once. The germline V gene has CDR1 LNHDA and CDR2 SQIVND (reference sequence). The CDR3 has 15 amino acids. Trimming removed 5 bases at V and 7 bases at J, with 15 bases between.

The chain carries TRBV19 and TRBJ1-6, with D tentatively TRBD1 (5 bases). Sequenced: peripheral blood. The sequence was obtained from a woman in her 50s with COVID-19, enrolled during active disease. This CDR3 is CASSYGRGGNSPLHF. CDR3 in DNA: TGTGCCAGTAGTTATGGAAGGGGAGGGAATTCACCCCTCCACTTT.